This T cell receptor beta chain was sequenced in a study of blood T cell repertoires in COVID-19. Study-wide context: T cells, B-cell-depleted T cells, or PBMCs provided the cDNA or gDNA that served as material.

Cohort placement rested on clinical history that participants reported themselves. Donors of Cohort 3 who recovered were those that had two negative PCRs, clearance, or symptom resolution. Sequencing used immunoSEQ multiplex PCR; TCRdb keeps in-frame clones, though not all of them. This table holds about 480,000 clones, 85% to 90% found once. V gave up 1 base and J gave up 6 bases, with 9 bases separating them. The CDR3 covers 13 residues. CDR1 SGHAT and CDR2 FQNNGV come from the germline V gene. The clonotype was recovered from a middle-aged woman who had recovered from COVID-19. The sample consisted of PBMCs or T cells enriched from blood (not recorded which). The chain combines TRBV11-2 with TRBJ1-2; possibly TRBD1 for D (5 bases). The CDR3 sequence: CASSLGSGDGYTF. In nucleotides, the CDR3 is TGTGCCAGCAGCTTAGGATCGGGGGATGGCTACACCTTC.